In this sample, the clone carrying this T cell receptor (beta chain) turned up a few times. Its antigen is unknown. TCRdb redid the calling of the RT-PCR reads with MiXCR, one entry per CDR3 protein. The sample lists around 190,000 distinct CDR3 sequences, 13% to 15% occurring once. The sample comes from a study of response to subunit inactivated influenza vaccine. Study results and caveats: That few new T cells are recruited by each seasonal influenza vaccination was the authors' suggestion.

The CDR3 contains 14 residues. Trimming took off 4 bases at V and 4 bases at J, with 12 bases between the two ends. The V gene's germline CDR1 is SGDLS and CDR2 YYNGEE. This chain links TRBV9 with TRBJ2-1; the D is unclear. This receptor was taken from a man aged 50 to 59 who received an inactivated influenza vaccine. This specimen was CD8+ T cells sorted from PBMCs, taken 4 to 6 days after vaccination. CDR3 sequence (DNA): TGTGCCAGCAGCACCGGGCGAAATTACAATGAGCAGTTCTTC. Amino acids: CASSTGRNYNEQFF.